Presented here are 24 T cell receptor beta chains from one specimen sequenced in a study of early T cells in non-severe SARS-CoV-2 infection (dated by TCRdb to the early 2020s). Library generation was performed with 5' RACE. Sequencing used a NextSeq 500. The public reads were reanalyzed by TCRdb: fastp trimming at Q25, MiXCR alignment, in-frame beta chains only. When rows share a CDR3 protein, they turn into one entry using the most common DNA and genes. The sample contains tens of thousands of distinct CDR3 sequences, about 12% of them found a single time. Clones ranked in the top ten supply 4.4% of the sample. Sequences were derived from whole blood, sampled at baseline. All receptors derive from an adult who was a healthcare worker with PCR-confirmed SARS-CoV-2 infection or an uninfected control (not recorded which).

Ten or more counts support this clonotype. The chain has TRBV7-8 and TRBJ2-1; 11 bases agree with TRBD2. This CDR3 has 15 residues. The germline V gene encodes CDR1 SGHVS and CDR2 FQNEAQ. V lost 7 bases to trimming and J lost 10 bases; unmatched junction nucleotides: 12. The CDR3 nucleotides read TGTGCCAGCACCCCGGGGGGGAGACTAGCGGGGGAGCAGTTCTTC. It encodes CASTPGGRLAGEQFF.

As DNA, the CDR3 is TGTGCCATCTCTCCGAGCGGGGGCCAAGAGACCCAGTACTTC. This translates into CAISPSGGQETQYF. The V call is TRBV10-3, the J call TRBJ2-5; 8 bases are a match to TRBD2. CDR3 length: 14 amino acids. Trimming cost V 8 bases and J 1 base; bases outside gene matches: 6. CDR1 and CDR2 (germline): ENHRY, SYGVKD.

The chain recombines TRBV6-5 with TRBJ2-5; D is ambiguous. Between the trimmed V and J ends, which lost 6 bases and 5 bases, there was a span of 16 bases. The germline V gene has CDR1 MNHEY and CDR2 SVGAGI. This CDR3 has 14 residues. The CDR3 sequence is CASSPTYQGETQYF. CDR3 DNA sequence: TGTGCCAGCAGCCCTACATACCAAGGGGAGACCCAGTACTTC.

This clonotype was detected only a few times. The V call is TRBV20-1, the J call TRBJ2-7; D is undetermined. V shed 0 bases and J shed 2 bases, with 8 bases lying between them. Germline lookup yields CDR1 DFQATT and CDR2 SNEGSKA (reference sequence). The CDR3 has 13 residues. CDR3 sequence (DNA): TGCAGTGCTAGAGACGCGAGAGCCTACGAGCAGTACTTC. Its translation: CSARDARAYEQYF.

The chain has TRBV28 and TRBJ2-3, with D unresolved. The CDR3 covers 15 residues. Trimming shortened V by 1 base and J by 0 bases, and 8 bases separated the two germline ends. Germline assignment: CDR1 MDHEN and CDR2 SYDVKM. CDR3 region: CASSLFTASTDTQYF. CDR3 sequence (DNA): TGTGCCAGCAGTTTATTTACGGCTAGCACAGATACGCAGTATTTT.

The V call is TRBV5-5, the J call TRBJ1-4; no firm D call. Trimming stripped 4 bases from V and 8 bases from J, with 15 bases between. Germline CDR1 SGHKS, CDR2 YYEKEE (reference sequence). CDR3 length equals 14 residues. CDR3 coding DNA: TGTGCCAGCAGCCTGCAAGGAAAAACGGAAAAACTGTTTTTT. Amino acid sequence: CASSLQGKTEKLFF.

This clonotype turned up a few times. The V and J genes are TRBV29-1 and TRBJ1-2; D remains unclear. Germline V lookup: CDR1 SQVTM, CDR2 ANQGSEA. Trimming removed 3 bases from V and 1 base from J, with 6 bases in between. The CDR3 has 12 residues. DNA of the CDR3: TGCAGCGTTGAGGGGAATAACTATGGCTACACCTTC. This gives the protein CSVEGNNYGYTF.

To note about this clonotype: At one end, the junction sequence differs from germline, possibly due to a read error. The V gene is TRBV5-8, the J gene TRBJ1-2; TRBD1 might be the D (6 bases). The germline V gene encodes CDR1 SGHTS and CDR2 YDEGEE. This CDR3 comprises 14 residues. Written as DNA, the CDR3 is TGTGCCAGCAGCACCTCAGGGGCCGGCTATGACTACACCTTC. Amino acids: CASSTSGAGYDYTF.

The V gene is TRBV18, the J gene TRBJ1-1; D not certain. V shed 3 bases and J shed 0 bases, with 8 bases lying between them. This CDR3 has 14 residues. The V gene's germline CDR1 is KGHSH and CDR2 LQKENI. CDR3 DNA sequence: TGTGCCAGCTCACCCTCCCCGGTGAACACTGAAGCTTTCTTT. Translating it yields CASSPSPVNTEAFF.

Many counts were recorded for this clonotype. The V gene is TRBV19, the J gene TRBJ2-1, with a weak D call TRBD2 (6 bases). Germline-derived CDR1 and CDR2 are LNHDA and SQIVND (reference sequence). There are 17 residues in the CDR3. Trimming took off 7 bases at V and 4 bases at J, with 23 bases between the two ends. The CDR3 region has the DNA TGTGCCAGTACGTTACGGAACGGGGGAACCATTTACAATGAGCAGTTCTTC. Protein sequence: CASTLRNGGTIYNEQFF.

This clonotype was recorded at least ten times. V and J are TRBV2 and TRBJ2-3; tentatively, D is TRBD2 (5 bases). V was trimmed by 6 bases and J by 2 bases, leaving 9 bases between them. The CDR3 loop spans 13 amino acids. Germline loops: CDR1 SNHLY, CDR2 FYNNEI. The CDR3 nucleotides read TGTGCCAGCAGGGCAGCGGACACAGATACGCAGTATTTT. Amino acid sequence: CASRAADTDTQYF.

This clonotype was detected only a few times. The chain recombines TRBV11-3 with TRBJ2-3, with D tentatively TRBD2 (7 bases). V lost 4 bases and J 0 bases, leaving 11 bases between the germline ends. The CDR3 has 15 residues. CDR1 is SGHNT and CDR2 is YENEEA in the germline V gene. CDR3 coding DNA: TGTGCCAGCAGCTCCGGGGGGCCTAGCACAGATACGCAGTATTTT. Translated, it gives CASSSGGPSTDTQYF.

This clonotype was detected only a few times. This chain joins TRBV6-5 and TRBJ2-7; tentatively, D is TRBD2 (6 bases). V lost 2 bases, J lost 5 bases, and 13 bases lay in between. The CDR3 length is 14 residues. Germline V lookup: CDR1 MNHEY, CDR2 SVGAGI. The CDR3 DNA reads TGTGCCAGCAGTTACGGAGGGGCGCACAACGAGCAGTACTTC. It specifies CASSYGGAHNEQYF.

The chain joins TRBV6-1 to TRBJ1-6; D not resolved. CDR1 MNHNS and CDR2 SASEGT come from the germline V gene. V was shortened by 0 bases and J by 9 bases, with 9 bases between the two germline ends. The CDR3 contains 14 residues. CDR3 DNA sequence: TGTGCCAGCAGTGAAGCCCTCCTCGTTTCACCCCTCCACTTT. It encodes CASSEALLVSPLHF.

The chain is built from TRBV5-4 and TRBJ2-3; 8 nucleotides line up with TRBD2. Trimming took 4 bases from V and 2 from J; bases not matched to a gene: 9. The germline CDR1 and CDR2 sequences are SGHNT and YYREEE (reference sequence). CDR3 length: 16 amino acids. CDR3 in amino acids: CASSQPGGVYTDTQYF. CDR3 DNA sequence: TGTGCCAGCAGCCAACCCGGGGGGGTATACACAGATACGCAGTATTTT.

This clonotype has a count of ten or more. The chain couples TRBV12-3 or TRBV12-4 to TRBJ1-1; 7 positions match TRBD1. With V trimmed by 6 bases and J by 4 bases, 11 bases remained unmatched. The CDR3 totals 15 residues. For the CDR3, the DNA is TGTGCCAGCAGCCGGCTACAGGGGTTGGGCACTGAAGCTTTCTTT. Translating gives CASSRLQGLGTEAFF.

The V gene is TRBV19, the J gene TRBJ2-1; 10 bases align to TRBD2. This CDR3 has 14 residues. The germline V gene encodes CDR1 LNHDA and CDR2 SQIVND (reference sequence). The J segment lost 8 bases and the V segment lost 6 bases, leaving 7 bases of the junction unmatched. CDR3 nucleotides: TGTGCCAGTAGCAGCGGGAGGGCCTGGGATGAGCAGTTCTTC. The encoded protein is CASSSGRAWDEQFF. The full variable domain, rest sourced from reference TRBV19 and TRBJ2-1, is DGGITQSPKYLFRKEGQNVTLSCEQNLNHDAMYWYRQDPGQGLRLIYYSQIVNDFQKGDIAEGYSVSREKKESFPLTVTSAQKNPTAFYLCASSSGRAWDEQFFGPGTRLTVL.

This clonotype was seen repeatedly, ten times or more. The chain links TRBV9 to TRBJ2-2; D unclear. V shed 0 bases and J shed 2 bases, with 8 bases lying between them. Germline CDR1 SGDLS, CDR2 YYNGEE. This CDR3 region has 15 residues. CDR3 region: CASSVAWDNTGELFF. In DNA, the CDR3 is TGTGCCAGCAGCGTAGCCTGGGATAACACCGGGGAGCTGTTTTTT.

The chain uses TRBV2 and TRBJ2-7, with a possible D match to TRBD2 (6 bases). Germline CDR1 and CDR2: SNHLY and FYNNEI. Trimming removed 5 bases from V and 6 bases from J, with 23 bases in between. This CDR3 is 16 amino acids long. CDR3: CASSSLVAGRGPEQYF. In DNA form, the CDR3 reads TGTGCCAGCAGTTCCCTCGTTGCCGGGAGAGGCCCCGAGCAGTACTTC.

The V call is TRBV7-3, the J call TRBJ1-1; 8 nucleotides line up with TRBD1. V shed 4 bases and J 5 bases; nucleotides not matched to a gene: 3. CDR3 length: 13 residues. Germline assignment: CDR1 SGHTA and CDR2 FQGTGA. Written as DNA, the CDR3 is TGTGCCAGCAGCTCCCGGACAGGGACTGAAGCTTTCTTT. It translates to CASSSRTGTEAFF.

This clonotype was observed many times. The J gene is TRBJ1-6, the V gene TRBV12-3 or TRBV12-4; D not resolved. The CDR3 totals 12 residues. V lost 2 bases and J lost 13, with 9 bases in between. The CDR3 nucleotides read TGTGCCAGCAGTTTAATGGGGTTGCCCCTCCACTTT. As protein: CASSLMGLPLHF.

The chain uses TRBV2 and TRBJ2-6; TRBD1 agrees at 7 bases. This CDR3 spans 15 amino acids. The germline V gene encodes CDR1 SNHLY and CDR2 FYNNEI. V dropped 6 bases and J dropped 4; count of bases not matched to a gene: 6. As DNA, the CDR3 is TGTGCCAGCAGAGACAGGGCGCTCGGGGCCAACGTCCTGACTTTC. As protein: CASRDRALGANVLTF.

The table lists this clonotype with many counts. The V gene is TRBV5-5, the J gene TRBJ2-5, with D possibly being TRBD1 (7 bases). Germline lookup yields CDR1 SGHKS and CDR2 YYEKEE (reference sequence). The CDR3 length is 15 residues. The V and J ends lost 3 bases and 4 bases respectively, with 16 bases between them. As DNA, the CDR3 is TGTGCCAGCAGCTCGCCAGGGGGGAGCCTAGAGACCCAGTACTTC. Protein product: CASSSPGGSLETQYF. The variable domain in full, with the rest retrieved from reference TRBV5-5 and TRBJ2-5, is DAGVTQSPTHLIKTRGQQVTLRCSPISGHKSVSWYQQVLGQGPQFIFQYYEKEERGRGNFPDRFSARQFPNYSSELNVNALLLGDSALYLCASSSPGGSLETQYFGPGTRLLVL.

The rearrangement uses TRBV29-1 and TRBJ2-7, with D perhaps TRBD2 (6 bases). The CDR3 runs to 11 residues. V was pared by 7 bases and J by 3 bases, with 10 bases between. The germline V gene encodes CDR1 SQVTM and CDR2 ANQGSEA. The CDR3 sequence: CSAGSNYEQYF. Here the CDR3 DNA reads TGCAGCGCCGGGAGCAACTACGAGCAGTACTTC.